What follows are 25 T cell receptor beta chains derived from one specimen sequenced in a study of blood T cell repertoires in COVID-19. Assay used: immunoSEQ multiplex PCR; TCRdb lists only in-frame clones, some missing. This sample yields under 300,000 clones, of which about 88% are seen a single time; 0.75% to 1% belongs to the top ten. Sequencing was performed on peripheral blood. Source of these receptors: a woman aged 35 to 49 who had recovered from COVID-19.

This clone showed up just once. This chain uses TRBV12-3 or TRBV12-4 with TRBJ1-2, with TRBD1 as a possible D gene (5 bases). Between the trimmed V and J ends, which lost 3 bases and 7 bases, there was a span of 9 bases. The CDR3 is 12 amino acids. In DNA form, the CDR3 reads TGTGCCAGCAGTTTGGGGCAAGTTGGCTACACCTTC. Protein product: CASSLGQVGYTF.

CDR3 sequence reads: CASSPPGGKETQYF. CDR3 bases: TGTGCCAGCTCCCCCCCCGGGGGTAAAGAGACCCAGTACTTC. The V call is TRBV18, the J call TRBJ2-5; possible D gene TRBD2, 6 bases. The CDR3 is made up of 14 amino acids. Trimming stripped 6 bases from V and 3 bases from J, with 14 bases between. Germline V gene lookup returns CDR1 KGHSH and CDR2 LQKENI.

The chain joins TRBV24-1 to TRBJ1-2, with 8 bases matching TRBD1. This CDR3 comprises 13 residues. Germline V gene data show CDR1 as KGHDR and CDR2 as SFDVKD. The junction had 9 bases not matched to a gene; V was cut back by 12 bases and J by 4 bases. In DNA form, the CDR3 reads TGTGCCTCCTCAACCGGGACAGGCTATGGCTACACCTTC. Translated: CASSTGTGYGYTF.

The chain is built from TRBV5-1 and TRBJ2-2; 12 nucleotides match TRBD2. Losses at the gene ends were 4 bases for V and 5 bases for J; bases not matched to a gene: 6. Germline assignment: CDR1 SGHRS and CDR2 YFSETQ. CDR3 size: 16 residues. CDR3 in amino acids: CASSPLAGGFTGELFF. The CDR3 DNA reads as TGCGCCAGCAGCCCCCTAGCGGGAGGGTTTACCGGGGAGCTGTTTTTT.

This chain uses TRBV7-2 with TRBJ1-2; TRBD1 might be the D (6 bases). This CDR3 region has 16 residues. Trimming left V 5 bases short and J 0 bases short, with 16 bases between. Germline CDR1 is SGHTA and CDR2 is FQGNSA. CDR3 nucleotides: TGTGCCAGCAGCCCCCCGACAGGCCCGACTAACTATGGCTACACCTTC. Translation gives CASSPPTGPTNYGYTF.

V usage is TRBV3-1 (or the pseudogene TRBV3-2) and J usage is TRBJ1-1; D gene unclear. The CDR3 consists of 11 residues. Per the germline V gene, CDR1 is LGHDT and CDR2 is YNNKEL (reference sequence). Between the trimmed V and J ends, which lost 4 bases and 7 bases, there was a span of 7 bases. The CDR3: CASSLAGEAFF. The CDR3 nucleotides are TGTGCCAGCAGCCTGGCGGGTGAAGCTTTCTTT.

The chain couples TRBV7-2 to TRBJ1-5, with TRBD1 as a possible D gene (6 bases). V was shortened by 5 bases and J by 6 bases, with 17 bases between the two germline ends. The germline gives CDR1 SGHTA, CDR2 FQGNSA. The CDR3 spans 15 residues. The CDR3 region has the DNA TGTGCCAGCAGCCCAAACAGGGCCCGGGGTCAGCCCCAGCATTTT. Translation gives CASSPNRARGQPQHF.

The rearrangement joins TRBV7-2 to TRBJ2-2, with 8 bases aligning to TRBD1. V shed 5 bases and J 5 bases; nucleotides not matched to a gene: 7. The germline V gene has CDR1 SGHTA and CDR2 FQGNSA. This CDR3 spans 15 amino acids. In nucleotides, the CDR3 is TGTGCCAGCAGCCCAGGACAGGGAACTACCGGGGAGCTGTTTTTT. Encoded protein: CASSPGQGTTGELFF. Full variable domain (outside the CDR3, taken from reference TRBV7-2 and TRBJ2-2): GAGVSQSPSNKVTEKGKDVELRCDPISGHTALYWYRQSLGQGLEFLIYFQGNSAPDKSGLPSDRFSAERTGGSVSTLTIQRTQQEDSAVYLCASSPGQGTTGELFFGEGSRLTVL.

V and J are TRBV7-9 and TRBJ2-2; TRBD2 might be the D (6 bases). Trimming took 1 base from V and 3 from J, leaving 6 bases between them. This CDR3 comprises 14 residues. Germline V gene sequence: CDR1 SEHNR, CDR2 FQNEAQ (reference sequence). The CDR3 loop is CASSLGGDTGELFF. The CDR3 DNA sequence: TGTGCCAGCAGCTTAGGGGGGGACACCGGGGAGCTGTTTTTT.

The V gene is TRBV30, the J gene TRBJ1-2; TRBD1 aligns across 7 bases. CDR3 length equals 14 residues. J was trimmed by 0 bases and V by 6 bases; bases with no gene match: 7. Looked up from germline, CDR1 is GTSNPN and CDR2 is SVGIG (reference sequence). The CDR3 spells CACLSQGPNYGYTF. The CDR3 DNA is TGTGCCTGCCTATCACAGGGGCCTAACTATGGCTACACCTTC.

The chain's CDR3 is CASSAGQGFNYGYTF. The CDR3 nucleotides are TGTGCCAGCAGCGCAGGACAGGGCTTTAACTATGGCTACACCTTC. The genes are TRBV5-6 and TRBJ1-2; 8 nucleotides line up with TRBD1. CDR1 and CDR2 from the germline V gene are SGHDT and YYEEEE. J gave up 1 base and V 4 bases, and 6 bases lay outside the gene matches. This CDR3 has 15 amino acids. Full variable domain (missing parts from reference TRBV5-6 and TRBJ1-2): DAGVTQSPTHLIKTRGQQVTLRCSPKSGHDTVSWYQQALGQGPQFIFQYYEEEERQRGNFPDRFSGHQFPNYSSELNVNALLLGDSALYLCASSAGQGFNYGYTFGSGTRLTVV.

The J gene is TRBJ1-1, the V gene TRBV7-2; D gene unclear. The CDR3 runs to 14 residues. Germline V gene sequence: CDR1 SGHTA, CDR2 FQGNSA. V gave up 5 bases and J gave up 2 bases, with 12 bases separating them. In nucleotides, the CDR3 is TGTGCCAGCAGCCTAGGGTGGCTTAACACTGAAGCTTTCTTT. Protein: CASSLGWLNTEAFF.

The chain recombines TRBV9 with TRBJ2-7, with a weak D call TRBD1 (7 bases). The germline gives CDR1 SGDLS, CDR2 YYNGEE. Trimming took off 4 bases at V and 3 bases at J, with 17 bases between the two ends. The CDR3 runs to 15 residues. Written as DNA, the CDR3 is TGTGCCAGCAGCCCCCGGGCGGGACAGAGCTACGAGCAGTACTTC. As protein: CASSPRAGQSYEQYF.

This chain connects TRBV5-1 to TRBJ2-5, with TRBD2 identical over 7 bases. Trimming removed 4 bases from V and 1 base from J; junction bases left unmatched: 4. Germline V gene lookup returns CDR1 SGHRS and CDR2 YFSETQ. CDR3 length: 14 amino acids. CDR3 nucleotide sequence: TGCGCCAGCAGCACCCTAGCGGTCCAAGAGACCCAGTACTTC. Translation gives CASSTLAVQETQYF. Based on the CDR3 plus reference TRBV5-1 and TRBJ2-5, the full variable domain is KAGVTQTPRYLIKTRGQQVTLSCSPISGHRSVSWYQQTPGQGLQFLFEYFSETQRNKGNFPGRFSGRQFSNSRSEMNVSTLELGDSALYLCASSTLAVQETQYFGPGTRLLVL.

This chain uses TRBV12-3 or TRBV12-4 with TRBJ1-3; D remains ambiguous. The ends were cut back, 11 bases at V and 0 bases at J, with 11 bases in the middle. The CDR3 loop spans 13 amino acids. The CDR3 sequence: CASPGSSGNTIYF. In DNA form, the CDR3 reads TGTGCCTCTCCGGGGAGCTCTGGAAACACCATATATTTT.

CDR3 protein: CASSTSAGFAPYEQYF. CDR3 coding DNA: TGTGCCAGTAGCACATCCGCGGGGTTCGCCCCTTACGAGCAGTACTTC. The chain carries TRBV19 and TRBJ2-7; D is perhaps TRBD2 (6 bases). V gave up 6 bases and J gave up 4 bases, with 22 bases separating them. The CDR3 consists of 16 residues. Germline V lookup: CDR1 LNHDA, CDR2 SQIVND (reference sequence). The variable domain in full, with the rest retrieved from reference TRBV19 and TRBJ2-7, is DGGITQSPKYLFRKEGQNVTLSCEQNLNHDAMYWYRQDPGQGLRLIYYSQIVNDFQKGDIAEGYSVSREKKESFPLTVTSAQKNPTAFYLCASSTSAGFAPYEQYFGPGTRLTVT.

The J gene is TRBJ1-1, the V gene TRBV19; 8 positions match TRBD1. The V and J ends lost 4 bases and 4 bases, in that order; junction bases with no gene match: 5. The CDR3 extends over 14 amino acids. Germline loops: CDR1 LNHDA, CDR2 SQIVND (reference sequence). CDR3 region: CASSTRGPGTEAFF. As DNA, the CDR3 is TGTGCCAGTAGTACCAGGGGGCCCGGCACTGAAGCTTTCTTT. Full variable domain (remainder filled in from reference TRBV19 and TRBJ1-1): DGGITQSPKYLFRKEGQNVTLSCEQNLNHDAMYWYRQDPGQGLRLIYYSQIVNDFQKGDIAEGYSVSREKKESFPLTVTSAQKNPTAFYLCASSTRGPGTEAFFGQGTRLTVV.

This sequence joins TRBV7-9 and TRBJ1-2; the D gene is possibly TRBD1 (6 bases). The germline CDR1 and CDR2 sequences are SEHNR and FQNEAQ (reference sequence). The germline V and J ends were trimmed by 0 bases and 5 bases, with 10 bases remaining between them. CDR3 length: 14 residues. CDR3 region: CASSLARGDYGYTF. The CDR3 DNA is TGTGCCAGCAGCTTAGCCAGGGGCGATTATGGCTACACCTTC.

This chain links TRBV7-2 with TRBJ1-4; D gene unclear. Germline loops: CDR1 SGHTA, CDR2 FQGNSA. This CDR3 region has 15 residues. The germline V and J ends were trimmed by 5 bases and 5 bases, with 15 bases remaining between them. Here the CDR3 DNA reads TGTGCCAGCAGCCCCGGACTGGGTCGGAATGAAAAACTGTTTTTT. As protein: CASSPGLGRNEKLFF.

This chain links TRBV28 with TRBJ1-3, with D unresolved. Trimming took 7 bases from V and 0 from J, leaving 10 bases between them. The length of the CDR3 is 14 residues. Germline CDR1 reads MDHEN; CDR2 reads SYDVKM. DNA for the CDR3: TGTGCCAGCACCCGAGCCCCCTCTGGAAACACCATATATTTT. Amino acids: CASTRAPSGNTIYF.

This chain's CDR3 is CASRSQGGPQHF. CDR3 DNA sequence: TGTGCCAGTAGGTCTCAGGGGGGGCCCCAGCATTTT. The chain links TRBV19 to TRBJ1-5, with TRBD1 identical over 7 bases. The ends lost 6 bases at V and 9 bases at J; junction bases unmatched: 5. The CDR3 runs to 12 residues. The germline V gene has CDR1 LNHDA and CDR2 SQIVND (reference sequence). Based on the CDR3 plus reference TRBV19 and TRBJ1-5, the full variable domain is DGGITQSPKYLFRKEGQNVTLSCEQNLNHDAMYWYRQDPGQGLRLIYYSQIVNDFQKGDIAEGYSVSREKKESFPLTVTSAQKNPTAFYLCASRSQGGPQHFGDGTRLSIL.

CDR3 sequence reads: CASSATATGELFF. CDR3 nucleotide sequence: TGTGCCAGCAGCGCTACAGCCACCGGGGAGCTGTTTTTT. The chain uses TRBV7-2 and TRBJ2-2; no reliable D call. Germline CDR1 SGHTA, CDR2 FQGNSA. Deletions cut 5 bases from V and 4 bases from J, with 8 bases between. CDR3 length equals 13 residues.

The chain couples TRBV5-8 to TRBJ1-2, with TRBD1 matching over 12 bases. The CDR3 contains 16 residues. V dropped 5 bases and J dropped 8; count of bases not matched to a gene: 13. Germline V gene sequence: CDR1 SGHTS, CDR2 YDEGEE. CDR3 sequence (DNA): TGTGCCAGCAGTCCGGGACAGGGGGCCCCGGGAGGGGGCTACACCTTC. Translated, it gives CASSPGQGAPGGGYTF.

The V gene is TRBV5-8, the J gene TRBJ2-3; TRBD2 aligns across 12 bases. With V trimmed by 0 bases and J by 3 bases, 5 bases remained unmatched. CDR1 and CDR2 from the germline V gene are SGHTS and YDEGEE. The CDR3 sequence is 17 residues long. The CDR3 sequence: CASSLGFGLAGTDTQYF. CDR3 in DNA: TGTGCCAGCAGCTTGGGTTTCGGACTAGCGGGGACAGATACGCAGTATTTT.

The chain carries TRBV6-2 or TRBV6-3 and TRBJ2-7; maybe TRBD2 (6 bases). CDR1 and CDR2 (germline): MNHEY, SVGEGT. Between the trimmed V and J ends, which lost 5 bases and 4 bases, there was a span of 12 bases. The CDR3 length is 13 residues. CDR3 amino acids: CASSPPGAYEQYF. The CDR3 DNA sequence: TGTGCCAGCAGTCCACCGGGAGCTTACGAGCAGTACTTC.